This T cell receptor beta chain was identified during a study of cytomegalovirus exposure and HLA in healthy donors. The J segment lost 3 bases and the V segment lost 2 bases, leaving 9 bases of the junction unmatched. Germline CDR1 and CDR2: SGHVS and FQNEAQ. CDR3 length equals 16 residues. Amplification used 60 Vbeta primers and 13 Jbeta primers. The repertoire was sequenced with immunoSEQ multiplex PCR; TCRdb's copy has only in-frame clones and lacks some. This table holds 55,000 to 70,000 clones, less than 85% found once. The TCR sequence derives from a woman aged 25 to 45 in good health and CMV-seronegative. The V call is TRBV7-8, the J call TRBJ2-7; 8 bases fit TRBD2. What was sequenced was PBMCs. The CDR3 sequence is CASSLKPGTRDYEQYF. CDR3 nucleotides: TGTGCCAGCAGCTTAAAGCCCGGGACTAGAGACTACGAGCAGTACTTC.